The subject of this entry is one T cell receptor beta chain. This sample stems from a study of blood T cell repertoires in COVID-19. Study information: The study drew acute and convalescent COVID-19 samples from the United States, Italy and Spain. The cDNA or gDNA used as material had been derived from T cells, B-cell-depleted T cells, or PBMCs.

TCRdb keeps only in-frame clones here, not all; method: immunoSEQ multiplex PCR. The sample yields 35,000 to 50,000 clones, roughly 80% seen once. The TCR comes from a man aged 60 to 69 in a cohort sampled during active COVID-19. The sample taken for sequencing was peripheral blood.

CDR3 nucleotide sequence: TGCGCCAGTAAACACCGGGACAGGGGAGGCGAGCAGTACTTC. This codes for CASKHRDRGGEQYF. This chain links TRBV4-1 with TRBJ2-7; 10 positions agree with TRBD1. CDR3 length: 14 residues. From germline, CDR1 is MGHRA and CDR2 YSYEKL. V lost 9 bases to trimming and J lost 6 bases; unmatched junction nucleotides: 11.